This is a list of T cell receptor beta chains from one sample in a study of blood T cells in healthy people across ages. MiXCR, run by TCRdb on the 5' RACE reads, gives a single entry per CDR3 protein. Counted here are 650,000 to 1,000,000 distinct CDR3 sequences, 35% to 40% occurring once; the ten biggest clones make up 10% to 15%. Sequences were obtained from blood. All receptors come from a man between 18 and 29 years old in good health. Both conserved end residues are part of each CDR3. The order of the fields is clone size, J gene, D gene, V gene, CDR3 DNA, CDR3 protein. A D gene is named only where the DNA matches it firmly. Clone size appears in some rows only: once, few, many, or a class for an expanded clone.

few	TRBJ2-1	TRBD1	TRBV28	TGTGCCAGCAGGGGACAGGGTTTCAATGAGCAGTTCTTC	CASRGQGFNEQFF
NA	TRBJ1-1	NA	TRBV5-4	TGTGCCAGCAGCTTGGCCCAGGCCCTAAACACTGAAGCTTTCTTT	CASSLAQALNTEAFF
few	TRBJ2-3	NA	TRBV20-1	TGCAGTGCCACCCCCCCACTAGCCCCAGATACGCAGTATTTT	CSATPPLAPDTQYF
NA	TRBJ2-6	NA	TRBV29-1	TGCAGCGTCCTCGGGCCTGCTGGGGCCAACGTCCTGACTTTC	CSVLGPAGANVLTF
once	TRBJ2-1	TRBD1	TRBV7-9	TGTGCCAGCAGCCCCATGCGGGACAGGGGGCCTGAGCAGTTCTTC	CASSPMRDRGPEQFF
few	TRBJ1-2	NA	TRBV10-3	TGTGCCATCAGGAGGGCGGAAGACTATGGCTACACCTTC	CAIRRAEDYGYTF
few	TRBJ1-1	TRBD1	TRBV29-1	TGCAGCGCCATACGGACAGGGTCTTCTGTGAACACTGAAGCTTTCTTT	CSAIRTGSSVNTEAFF
few	TRBJ2-1	NA	TRBV4-1	TGCGCCAGCAGCCTGGTTGACCCGTACAATGAGCAGTTCTTC	CASSLVDPYNEQFF
NA	TRBJ2-3	NA	TRBV7-2	TGTGCCAGCAGCTTAGGGACCGTTCGAGATACGCAGTATTTT	CASSLGTVRDTQYF
NA	TRBJ1-1	NA	TRBV4-1	TGCGCCAGCAGCCACACCAGGGGAAACACTGGAGCTTTCTTT	CASSHTRGNTGAFF
few	TRBJ1-6	TRBD1	TRBV12-3/TRBV12-4	TGTGCCAGCACCTTCCGACAGGGTTGGAATAATTCACCCCTCCACTTT	CASTFRQGWNNSPLHF
NA	TRBJ2-3	NA	TRBV5-1	TGCGCCAGCAGCTTCTTCGGAGCAGGTGATTCGGATACGCAGTATTTT	CASSFFGAGDSDTQYF
few	TRBJ2-2	TRBD1	TRBV5-6	TGTGCCAGCAGCTATGCCGGGACAGTGAACACCGGGGAGCTGTTTTTT	CASSYAGTVNTGELFF
few	TRBJ1-6	NA	TRBV7-2	TGTGCCAGCAGCAATGACCTTAATTCACCCCTCCACTTT	CASSNDLNSPLHF
NA	TRBJ1-2	NA	TRBV6-2/TRBV6-3	TGTGCCAGCAGTTACGATGGAAACCCTAACTATGGCTACACCTTC	CASSYDGNPNYGYTF
few	TRBJ1-1	NA	TRBV5-1	TGCGCCAGCAATGAGGGGGGGCGCGGCACTGAAGCTTTCTTT	CASNEGGRGTEAFF
few	TRBJ2-5	TRBD2	TRBV7-2	TGTGCCAGCAGCTTAATCACGGGGGGGCCGGAGACCCAGTACTTC	CASSLITGGPETQYF
few	TRBJ2-2	NA	TRBV7-2	TGTGCCAGCAGCGGATCGTCCACCGGGGAGCTGTTTTTT	CASSGSSTGELFF
once	TRBJ2-1	TRBD1	TRBV20-1	TGCAGTCCCAGACAGGGGTCTTTGGAGCAGTTCTTC	CSPRQGSLEQFF
NA	TRBJ2-3	TRBD2	TRBV7-9	TGTGCCAGCAGCTCCCGAGCGGGGGCAGGCACAGATACGCAGTATTTT	CASSSRAGAGTDTQYF
few	TRBJ1-2	TRBD1	TRBV14	TGTGCCAGCAGCCATGGGACAGGTCCCTATGGCTACACCTTC	CASSHGTGPYGYTF
NA	TRBJ2-7	NA	TRBV12-5	TGTGCTAGTGGTGTGGGAAGAGGATACAATGAGCAGTACTTC	CASGVGRGYNEQYF
NA	TRBJ1-5	TRBD1	TRBV29-1	TGCAGCGTAGGGACAGGGGTCGGGCAGCCCCAGCATTTT	CSVGTGVGQPQHF
NA	TRBJ2-7	NA	TRBV2	TGTGCCAGCAGTGCCAGGGGCGAGCAGTACTTC	CASSARGEQYF
few	TRBJ2-7	NA	TRBV10-3	TGTGCCATCAGTGAGGCTCCAGGGCCGGGCGAGCAGTACTTC	CAISEAPGPGEQYF
NA	TRBJ2-3	NA	TRBV20-1	TGCAGTGCTAGAGATCGACCCAGCGGCACAGATACGCAGTATTTT	CSARDRPSGTDTQYF
NA	TRBJ1-4	NA	TRBV7-2	TGTGCCAGCAGCCCGCAGATCGACAGTCTATATGAAAAACTGTTTTTT	CASSPQIDSLYEKLFF
few	TRBJ1-5	NA	TRBV7-2	TGTGCCAGCAGCCTGCAAGGGGAGTGGTGGCCCCAGCATTTT	CASSLQGEWWPQHF
NA	TRBJ1-2	NA	TRBV5-6	TGTGCCAGCAGCATGCGATCTAACTATGGCTACACCTTC	CASSMRSNYGYTF
NA	TRBJ1-2	TRBD1	TRBV12-3/TRBV12-4	TGTGCCAGCAGTGCAAGCGGGACAGGGACCTATGGCTACACCTTC	CASSASGTGTYGYTF
once	TRBJ1-5	NA	TRBV20-1	TGCAGTGCTAGTAGGCCTTCGTTTTTTTCCCAGCATTTT	CSASRPSFFSQHF
few	TRBJ1-3	NA	TRBV27	TGTGCCAGCAAGGGGACCATCTCTGGAAACACCATATATTTT	CASKGTISGNTIYF
many	TRBJ2-3	TRBD1	TRBV7-8	TGTGCCAGCAGCCCCCGGGACAGTTCTAGCACAGATACGCAGTATTTT	CASSPRDSSSTDTQYF
many	TRBJ2-1	NA	TRBV29-1	TGCAGCGTTGTTCCGGGGGCGCAGAATGAGCAGTTCTTC	CSVVPGAQNEQFF
NA	TRBJ1-1	NA	TRBV12-3/TRBV12-4	TGTGCCAGCAGTTTTTTTGGTCGGGAAATTGAAGCTTTCTTT	CASSFFGREIEAFF
NA	TRBJ1-3	TRBD1	TRBV5-1	TGCGCCAGCAGCTTAGAGGGGGCTACCGGAAACACCATATATTTT	CASSLEGATGNTIYF
few	TRBJ1-1	NA	TRBV27	TGTGCCAGCAGTTTATCGAGGGGGATCGGGAGCAACACTGAAGCTTTCTTT	CASSLSRGIGSNTEAFF
many	TRBJ2-5	NA	TRBV7-9	TGTGCCAGCAGCAAGTCGACAGGGCGGGAGCAGTACTTC	CASSKSTGREQYF
few	TRBJ2-7	TRBD1	TRBV4-3	TGCGCCAGCAGCCAAGTGCCGGGACAGGGGTCCTACGAGCAGTACTTC	CASSQVPGQGSYEQYF
NA	TRBJ2-2	TRBD1	TRBV5-1	TGCGCCAGCAGCTGGGGACAGTCCGACACCGGGGAGCTGTTTTTT	CASSWGQSDTGELFF
many	TRBJ1-2	TRBD1	TRBV25-1	TGTGCCAGCAGTGAATTAAGCCGGGAGACAGGGTCCTATGGCTACACCTTC	CASSELSRETGSYGYTF
few	TRBJ1-4	TRBD1	TRBV4-1	TGCGCCAGCAGCCCCCTGGGCCAGGGGGGTTTAGGGGGTGAAAAACTGTTTTTT	CASSPLGQGGLGGEKLFF
many	TRBJ2-2	NA	TRBV20-1	TGCAGTGCTAGAGATGCAGGGAACGGGTCGACCGGGGAGCTGTTTTTT	CSARDAGNGSTGELFF
NA	TRBJ2-3	TRBD2	TRBV2	TGTGCCAGCAGCTTAATGGGAGGGGATAGCACAGATACGCAGTATTTT	CASSLMGGDSTDTQYF